Below, 7 T cell receptor beta chains from the same sample are listed, as sequenced in a study of blood T cells in healthy people across ages. Alongside a J-beta primer mix, a sample-barcoded 5' primer served in a second PCR lasting about 6 to 11 cycles. TCRdb re-called the 5' RACE reads with MiXCR, one entry per CDR3 protein. The sample yields roughly 680,000 distinct CDR3 sequences, over 45% seen once. The specimen sequenced was blood. The receptor set was obtained from an older woman in good health.

The rearrangement links TRBV12-3 or TRBV12-4 to TRBJ2-3; TRBD2 agrees at 8 bases. V gave up 2 bases and J gave up 2 bases; unmatched junction bases: 6. This CDR3 is built from 16 residues. The CDR3 here is CASSLRLARVTDTQYF. CDR3 nucleotide sequence: TGTGCCAGCAGTTTACGACTAGCGCGAGTCACAGATACGCAGTATTTT.

This chain joins TRBV7-2 and TRBJ2-7, with D unresolved. This CDR3 is 15 amino acids long. Germline CDR1 and CDR2: SGHTA and FQGNSA. Trimming cost V 0 bases and J 5 bases, with 14 bases left between them. The CDR3: CASSLAIRNVDEQYF. Written as DNA, the CDR3 is TGTGCCAGCAGCTTAGCGATCAGAAACGTGGACGAGCAGTACTTC. Combining the CDR3 with reference TRBV7-2 and TRBJ2-7 gives the whole variable domain GAGVSQSPSNKVTEKGKDVELRCDPISGHTALYWYRQSLGQGLEFLIYFQGNSAPDKSGLPSDRFSAERTGGSVSTLTIQRTQQEDSAVYLCASSLAIRNVDEQYFGPGTRLTVT.

The rearrangement uses TRBV20-1 and TRBJ2-1, with 9 bases aligning to TRBD2. Trimming cost V 2 bases and J 0 bases; bases outside gene matches: 5. The V gene's germline CDR1 is DFQATT and CDR2 SNEGSKA (reference sequence). This CDR3 contains 16 residues. The CDR3 sequence is CSARSTSGSSYNEQFF. CDR3 DNA sequence: TGCAGTGCTAGATCGACTAGCGGAAGCTCCTACAATGAGCAGTTCTTC.

This clonotype showed up just once. The V call is TRBV9, the J call TRBJ2-4, with D unclear. CDR3 length: 14 amino acids. V was trimmed by 4 bases and J by 9 bases, leaving 17 bases between them. The germline CDR1 and CDR2 sequences are SGDLS and YYNGEE. The CDR3 spells CASSPRTVPGIQYF. DNA of the CDR3: TGTGCCAGCAGCCCAAGGACGGTCCCGGGCATTCAGTACTTC.

V is TRBV4-2 and J is TRBJ2-5; TRBD1 aligns across 8 bases. V shed 4 bases and J 2 bases; nucleotides not matched to a gene: 9. The germline V gene encodes CDR1 LGHNA and CDR2 YNFKEQ. CDR3 size: 16 residues. CDR3: CASSPRQGMGQETQYF. The CDR3 nucleotides are TGTGCCAGCAGCCCGCGACAGGGGATGGGTCAAGAGACCCAGTACTTC.

V usage is TRBV7-2 and J usage is TRBJ1-5, with D tentatively TRBD1 (6 bases). This CDR3 spans 16 amino acids. Trimming left V 1 base short and J 2 bases short, with 12 bases between. The germline V gene has CDR1 SGHTA and CDR2 FQGNSA. The CDR3 sequence: CASSLVTGAGNQPQHF. CDR3 nucleotides: TGTGCCAGCAGCTTAGTTACGGGGGCAGGCAATCAGCCCCAGCATTTT.

This clonotype was counted ten times or more. The chain has TRBV29-1 and TRBJ2-5; weak D call: TRBD2 (6 bases). Germline lookup yields CDR1 SQVTM and CDR2 ANQGSEA. The CDR3 spans 13 residues. V was shortened by 3 bases and J by 3 bases, with 11 bases between the two germline ends. This CDR3 reads CSVDGTAEETQYF. CDR3 nucleotide sequence: TGCAGCGTTGACGGGACTGCTGAAGAGACCCAGTACTTC.